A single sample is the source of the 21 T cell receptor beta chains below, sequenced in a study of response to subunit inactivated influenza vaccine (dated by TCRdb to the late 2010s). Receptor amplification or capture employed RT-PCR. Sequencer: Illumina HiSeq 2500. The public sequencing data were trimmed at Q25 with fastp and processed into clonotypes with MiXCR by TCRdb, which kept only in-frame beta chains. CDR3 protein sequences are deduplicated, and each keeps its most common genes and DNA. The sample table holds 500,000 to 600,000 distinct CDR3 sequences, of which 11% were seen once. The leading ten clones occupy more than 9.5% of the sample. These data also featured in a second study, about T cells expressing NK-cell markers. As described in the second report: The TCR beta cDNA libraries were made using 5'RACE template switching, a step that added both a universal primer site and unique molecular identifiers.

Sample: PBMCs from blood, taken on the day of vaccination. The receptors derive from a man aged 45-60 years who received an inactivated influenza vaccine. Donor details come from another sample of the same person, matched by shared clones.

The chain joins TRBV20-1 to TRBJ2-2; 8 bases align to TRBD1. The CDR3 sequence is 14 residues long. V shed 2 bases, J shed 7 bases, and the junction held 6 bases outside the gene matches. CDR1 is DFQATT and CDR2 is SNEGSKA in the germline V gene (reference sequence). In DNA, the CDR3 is TGCAGTGCTAGACGGACAGGGAATGTCGGGGAGCTGTTTTTT. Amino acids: CSARRTGNVGELFF.

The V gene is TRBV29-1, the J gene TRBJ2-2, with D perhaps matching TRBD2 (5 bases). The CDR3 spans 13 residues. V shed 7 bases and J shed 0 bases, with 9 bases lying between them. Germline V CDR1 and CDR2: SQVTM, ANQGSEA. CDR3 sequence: CSAGLTNTGELFF. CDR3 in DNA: TGCAGCGCCGGACTGACGAACACCGGGGAGCTGTTTTTT.

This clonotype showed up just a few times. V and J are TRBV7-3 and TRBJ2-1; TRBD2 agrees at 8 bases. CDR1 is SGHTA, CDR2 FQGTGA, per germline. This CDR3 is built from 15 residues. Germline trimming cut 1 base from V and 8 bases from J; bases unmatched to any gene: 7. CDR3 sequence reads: CASSLNGGAKDEQFF. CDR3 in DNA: TGTGCCAGCAGCTTAAACGGGGGGGCTAAGGATGAGCAGTTCTTC.

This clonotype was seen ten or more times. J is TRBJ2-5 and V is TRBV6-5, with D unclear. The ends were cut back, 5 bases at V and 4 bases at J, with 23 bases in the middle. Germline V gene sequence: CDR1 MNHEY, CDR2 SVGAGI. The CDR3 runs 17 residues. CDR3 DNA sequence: TGTGCCAGCAGTCACCCCTCAACAAATGTATTGGGAGAGACCCAGTACTTC. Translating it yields CASSHPSTNVLGETQYF.

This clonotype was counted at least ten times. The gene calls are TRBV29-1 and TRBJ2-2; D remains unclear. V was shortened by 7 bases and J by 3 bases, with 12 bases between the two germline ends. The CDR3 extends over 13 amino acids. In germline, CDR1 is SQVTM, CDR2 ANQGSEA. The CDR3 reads CSARWDHTGELFF. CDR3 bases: TGCAGCGCTCGGTGGGATCACACCGGGGAGCTGTTTTTT.

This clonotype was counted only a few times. Here the CDR3 reads CASRLTSGADTQYF. The CDR3 nucleotides read TGTGCCAGCAGACTAACTAGCGGGGCAGATACGCAGTATTTT. The chain has TRBV7-2 and TRBJ2-3; 10 positions agree with TRBD2. This CDR3 has 14 residues. The V gene end was trimmed by 6 bases and the J gene end by 4 bases; junction bases not matched to a gene: 4. The germline V gene encodes CDR1 SGHTA and CDR2 FQGNSA.

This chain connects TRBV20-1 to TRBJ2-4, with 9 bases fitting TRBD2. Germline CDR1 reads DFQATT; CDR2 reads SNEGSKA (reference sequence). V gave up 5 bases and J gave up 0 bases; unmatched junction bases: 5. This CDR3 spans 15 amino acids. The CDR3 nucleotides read TGCAGTGCTGTTGGACTAGCGCTAGCCAAAAACATTCAGTACTTC. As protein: CSAVGLALAKNIQYF.

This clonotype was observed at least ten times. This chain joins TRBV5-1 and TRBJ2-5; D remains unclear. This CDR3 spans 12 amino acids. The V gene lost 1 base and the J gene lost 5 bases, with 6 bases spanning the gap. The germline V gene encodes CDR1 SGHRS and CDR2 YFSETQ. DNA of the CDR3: TGCGCCAGCAGCTTGTCGTTTGAGACCCAGTACTTC. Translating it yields CASSLSFETQYF. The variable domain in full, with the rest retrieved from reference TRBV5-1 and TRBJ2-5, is KAGVTQTPRYLIKTRGQQVTLSCSPISGHRSVSWYQQTPGQGLQFLFEYFSETQRNKGNFPGRFSGRQFSNSRSEMNVSTLELGDSALYLCASSLSFETQYFGPGTRLLVL.

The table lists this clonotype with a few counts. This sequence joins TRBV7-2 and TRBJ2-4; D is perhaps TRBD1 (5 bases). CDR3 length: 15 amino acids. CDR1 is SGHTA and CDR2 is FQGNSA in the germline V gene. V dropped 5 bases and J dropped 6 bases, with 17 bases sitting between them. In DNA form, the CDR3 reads TGTGCCAGCAGCCTCCAGGGTGGGCAGAGAAACATTCAGTACTTC. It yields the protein CASSLQGGQRNIQYF.

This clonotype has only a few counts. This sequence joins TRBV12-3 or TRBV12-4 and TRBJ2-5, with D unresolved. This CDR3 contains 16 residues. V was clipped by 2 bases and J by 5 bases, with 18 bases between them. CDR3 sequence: CASSLWADFSGETQYF. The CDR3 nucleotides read TGTGCCAGCAGTTTATGGGCGGATTTCTCCGGGGAGACCCAGTACTTC.

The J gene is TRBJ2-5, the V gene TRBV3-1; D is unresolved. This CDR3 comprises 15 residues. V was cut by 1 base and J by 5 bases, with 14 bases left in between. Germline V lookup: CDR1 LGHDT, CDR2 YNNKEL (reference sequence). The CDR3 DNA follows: TGTGCCAGCAGCCAAGGCCAGTTCCCCCGTGAGACCCAGTACTTC. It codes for CASSQGQFPRETQYF.

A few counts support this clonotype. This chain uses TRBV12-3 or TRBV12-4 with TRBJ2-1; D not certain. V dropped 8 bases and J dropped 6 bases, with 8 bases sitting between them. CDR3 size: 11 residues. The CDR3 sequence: CASGPRNEQFF. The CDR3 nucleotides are TGTGCCAGCGGCCCCCGCAATGAGCAGTTCTTC.

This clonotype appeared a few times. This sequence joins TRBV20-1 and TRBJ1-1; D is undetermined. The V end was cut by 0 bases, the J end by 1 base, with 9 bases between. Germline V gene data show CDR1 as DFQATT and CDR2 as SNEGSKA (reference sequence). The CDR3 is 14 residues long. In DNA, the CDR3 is TGCAGTGCTAGAGATCGCCACAGGAACACTGAAGCTTTCTTT. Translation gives CSARDRHRNTEAFF.

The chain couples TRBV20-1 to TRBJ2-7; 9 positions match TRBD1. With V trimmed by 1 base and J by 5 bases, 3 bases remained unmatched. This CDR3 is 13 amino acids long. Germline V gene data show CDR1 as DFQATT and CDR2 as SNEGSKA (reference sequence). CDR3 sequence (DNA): TGCAGTGCTAGAGGGACAGGGGTCGACGAGCAGTACTTC. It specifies CSARGTGVDEQYF.

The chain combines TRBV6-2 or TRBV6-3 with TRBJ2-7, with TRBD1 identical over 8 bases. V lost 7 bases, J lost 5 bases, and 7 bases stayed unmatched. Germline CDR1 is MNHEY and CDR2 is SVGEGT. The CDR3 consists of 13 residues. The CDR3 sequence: CASTKTGAHEQYF. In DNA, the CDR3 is TGTGCCAGCACCAAGACAGGGGCCCACGAGCAGTACTTC.

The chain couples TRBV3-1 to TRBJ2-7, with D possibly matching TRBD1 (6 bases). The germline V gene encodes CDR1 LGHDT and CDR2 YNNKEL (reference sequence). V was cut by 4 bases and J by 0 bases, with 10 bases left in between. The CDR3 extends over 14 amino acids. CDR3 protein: CASSRGGTSYEQYF. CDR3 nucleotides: TGTGCCAGCAGCCGAGGGGGTACCTCCTACGAGCAGTACTTC.

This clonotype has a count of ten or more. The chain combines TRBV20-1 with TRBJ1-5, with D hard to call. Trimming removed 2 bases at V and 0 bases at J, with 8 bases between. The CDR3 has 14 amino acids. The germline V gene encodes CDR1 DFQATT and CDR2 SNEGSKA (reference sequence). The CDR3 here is CSARRSSSNQPQHF. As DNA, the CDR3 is TGCAGTGCTAGAAGGAGCAGTAGCAATCAGCCCCAGCATTTT.

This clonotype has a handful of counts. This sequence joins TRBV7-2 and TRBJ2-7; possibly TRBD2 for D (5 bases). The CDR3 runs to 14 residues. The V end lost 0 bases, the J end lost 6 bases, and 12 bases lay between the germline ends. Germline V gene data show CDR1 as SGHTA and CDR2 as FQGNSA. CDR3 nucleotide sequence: TGTGCCAGCAGCTTAGCACCTAGCCGGGGCGAGCAGTACTTC. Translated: CASSLAPSRGEQYF.

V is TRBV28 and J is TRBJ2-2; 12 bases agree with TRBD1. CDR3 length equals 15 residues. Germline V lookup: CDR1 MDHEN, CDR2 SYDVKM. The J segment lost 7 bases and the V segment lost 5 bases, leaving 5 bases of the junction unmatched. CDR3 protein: CASSPGQGAIGELFF. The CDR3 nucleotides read TGTGCCAGCAGTCCGGGACAGGGGGCGATCGGGGAGCTGTTTTTT.

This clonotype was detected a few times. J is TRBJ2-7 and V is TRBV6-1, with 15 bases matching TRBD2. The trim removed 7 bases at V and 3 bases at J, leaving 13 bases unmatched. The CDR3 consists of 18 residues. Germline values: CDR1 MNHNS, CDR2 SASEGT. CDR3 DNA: TGTGCCAGCACCTACAGAACCGGGACTAGCGGGGGGATCTACGAGCAGTACTTC. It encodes CASTYRTGTSGGIYEQYF.

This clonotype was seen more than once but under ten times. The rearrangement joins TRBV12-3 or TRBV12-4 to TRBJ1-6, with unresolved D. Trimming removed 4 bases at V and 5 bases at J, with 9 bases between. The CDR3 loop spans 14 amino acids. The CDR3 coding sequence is TGTGCCAGCAGTTCCCGGGCCCATAATTCACCCCTCCACTTT. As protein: CASSSRAHNSPLHF.